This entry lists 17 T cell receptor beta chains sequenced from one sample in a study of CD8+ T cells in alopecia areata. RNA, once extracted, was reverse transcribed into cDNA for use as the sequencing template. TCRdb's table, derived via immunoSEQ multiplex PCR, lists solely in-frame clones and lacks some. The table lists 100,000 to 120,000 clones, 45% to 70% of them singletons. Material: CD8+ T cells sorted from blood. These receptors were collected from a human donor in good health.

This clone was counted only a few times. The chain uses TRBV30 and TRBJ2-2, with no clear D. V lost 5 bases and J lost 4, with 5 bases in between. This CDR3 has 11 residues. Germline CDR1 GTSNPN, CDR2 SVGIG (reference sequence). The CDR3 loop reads CAWGGTGELFF. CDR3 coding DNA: TGTGCCTGGGGTGGCACCGGGGAGCTGTTTTTT.

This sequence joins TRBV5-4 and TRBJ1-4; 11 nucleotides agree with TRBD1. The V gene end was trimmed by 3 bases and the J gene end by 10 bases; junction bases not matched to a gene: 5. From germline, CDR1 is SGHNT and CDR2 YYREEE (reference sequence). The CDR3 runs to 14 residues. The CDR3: CASSSGTGGAKLFF. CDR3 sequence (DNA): TGTGCCAGCAGCTCCGGGACAGGGGGAGCAAAACTGTTTTTT.

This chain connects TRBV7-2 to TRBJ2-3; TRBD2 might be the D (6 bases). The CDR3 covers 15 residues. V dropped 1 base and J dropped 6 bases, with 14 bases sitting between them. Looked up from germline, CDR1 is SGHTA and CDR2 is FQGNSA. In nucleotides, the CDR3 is TGTGCCAGCAGCTTAGACGGGGGAAGGTTGGATACGCAGTATTTT. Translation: CASSLDGGRLDTQYF.

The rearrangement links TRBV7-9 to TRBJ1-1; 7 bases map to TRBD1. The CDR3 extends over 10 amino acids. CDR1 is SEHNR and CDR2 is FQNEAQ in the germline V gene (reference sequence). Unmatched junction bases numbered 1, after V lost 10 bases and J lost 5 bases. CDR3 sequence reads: CATRGTEAFF. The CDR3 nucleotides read TGTGCCACCAGGGGGACTGAAGCTTTCTTT.

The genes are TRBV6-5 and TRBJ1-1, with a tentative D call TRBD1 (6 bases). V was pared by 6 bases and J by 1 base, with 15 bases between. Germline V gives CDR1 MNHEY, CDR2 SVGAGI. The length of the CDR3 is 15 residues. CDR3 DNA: TGTGCCAGCAGCTTACAGGGCAAAGGGAACACTGAAGCTTTCTTT. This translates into CASSLQGKGNTEAFF.

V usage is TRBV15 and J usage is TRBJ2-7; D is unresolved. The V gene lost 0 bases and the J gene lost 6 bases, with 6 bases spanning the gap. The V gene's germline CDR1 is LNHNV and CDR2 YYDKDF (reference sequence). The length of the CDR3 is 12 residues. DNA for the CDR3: TGTGCCACCAGCAGAGAAGAATCCGAGCAGTACTTC. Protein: CATSREESEQYF.

The CDR3 DNA reads as TGTGCCAGAGATCAGGACAGTTACTCCTACAATGAGCAGTTCTTC. Its protein product is CARDQDSYSYNEQFF. V gene TRBV21-1 combines with J gene TRBJ2-1; no DNA check was done on the table's D call, TRBD1. TRBV21-1 is given as a pseudogene. The CDR3 extends over 15 amino acids.

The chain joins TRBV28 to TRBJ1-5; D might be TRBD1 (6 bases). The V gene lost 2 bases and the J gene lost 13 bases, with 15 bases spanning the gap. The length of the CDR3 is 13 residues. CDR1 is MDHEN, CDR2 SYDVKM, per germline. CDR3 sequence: CASSLNQGMAQHF. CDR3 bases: TGTGCCAGCAGTTTAAATCAGGGGATGGCTCAGCATTTT. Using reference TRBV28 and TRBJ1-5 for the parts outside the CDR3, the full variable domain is DVKVTQSSRYLVKRTGEKVFLECVQDMDHENMFWYRQDPGLGLRLIYFSYDVKMKEKGDIPEGYSVSREKKERFSLILESASTNQTSMYLCASSLNQGMAQHFGDGTRLSIL.

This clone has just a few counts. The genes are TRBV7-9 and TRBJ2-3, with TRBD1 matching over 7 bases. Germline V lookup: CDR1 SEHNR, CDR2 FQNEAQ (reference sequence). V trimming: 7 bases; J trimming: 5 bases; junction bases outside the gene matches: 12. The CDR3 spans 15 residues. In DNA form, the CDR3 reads TGTGCCAGCAACGATAGAGGGGGCTCGGGAGATACGCAGTATTTT. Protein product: CASNDRGGSGDTQYF.

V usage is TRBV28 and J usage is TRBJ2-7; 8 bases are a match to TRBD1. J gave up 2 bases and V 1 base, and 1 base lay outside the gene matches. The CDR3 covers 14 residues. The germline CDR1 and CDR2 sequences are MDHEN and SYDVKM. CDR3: CASSLLQGAYEQYF. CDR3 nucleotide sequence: TGTGCCAGCAGTTTATTACAGGGGGCCTACGAGCAGTACTTC.

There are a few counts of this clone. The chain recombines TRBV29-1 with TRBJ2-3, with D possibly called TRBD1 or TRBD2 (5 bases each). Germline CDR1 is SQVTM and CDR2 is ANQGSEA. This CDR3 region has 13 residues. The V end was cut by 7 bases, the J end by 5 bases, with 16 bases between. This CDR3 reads CSANQGERDTQYF. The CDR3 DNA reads TGCAGCGCCAACCAAGGGGAGCGAGATACGCAGTATTTT.

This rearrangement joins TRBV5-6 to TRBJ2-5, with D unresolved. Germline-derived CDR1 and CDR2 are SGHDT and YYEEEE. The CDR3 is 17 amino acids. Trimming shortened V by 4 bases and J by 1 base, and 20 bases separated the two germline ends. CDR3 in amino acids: CASSRPDNTPLQETQYF. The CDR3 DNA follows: TGTGCCAGCAGCCGGCCCGACAATACCCCGCTCCAAGAGACCCAGTACTTC.

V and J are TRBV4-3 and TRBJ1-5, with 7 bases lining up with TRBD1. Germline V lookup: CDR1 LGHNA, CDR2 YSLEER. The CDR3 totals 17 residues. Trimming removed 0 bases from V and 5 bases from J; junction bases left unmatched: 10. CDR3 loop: CASSQDSWKGAYQPQHF. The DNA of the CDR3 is TGCGCCAGCAGCCAAGATAGTTGGAAGGGGGCGTATCAGCCCCAGCATTTT.

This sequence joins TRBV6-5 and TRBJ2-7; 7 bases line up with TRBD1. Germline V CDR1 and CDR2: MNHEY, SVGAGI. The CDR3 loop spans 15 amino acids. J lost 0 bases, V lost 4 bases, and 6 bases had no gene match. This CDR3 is CASSLTTGNSYEQYF. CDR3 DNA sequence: TGTGCCAGCAGTTTAACGACAGGGAACTCCTACGAGCAGTACTTC.

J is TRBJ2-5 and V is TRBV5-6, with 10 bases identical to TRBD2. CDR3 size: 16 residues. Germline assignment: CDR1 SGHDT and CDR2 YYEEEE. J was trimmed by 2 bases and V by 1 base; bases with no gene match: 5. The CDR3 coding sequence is TGTGCCAGCAGCTTGAGTCTAGCGGGGGCTCAAGAGACCCAGTACTTC. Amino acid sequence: CASSLSLAGAQETQYF.

CDR3 region: CASSPGLAEHEQYF. In DNA form, the CDR3 reads TGTGCCAGCAGTCCGGGACTAGCGGAGCACGAGCAGTACTTC. The chain links TRBV27 to TRBJ2-7; 11 bases are a match to TRBD2. With 5 bases clipped from V and 5 bases from J, the junction kept 5 bases outside the gene matches. The CDR3 extends over 14 amino acids. The germline CDR1 and CDR2 sequences are MNHEY and SMNVEV (reference sequence).

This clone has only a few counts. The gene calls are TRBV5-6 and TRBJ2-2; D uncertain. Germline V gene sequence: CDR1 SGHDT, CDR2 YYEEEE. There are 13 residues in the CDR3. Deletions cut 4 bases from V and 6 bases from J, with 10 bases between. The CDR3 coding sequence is TGTGCCAGCAGCCTTGGCGGAGCCGGGGAGCTGTTTTTT. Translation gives CASSLGGAGELFF.